One sample yielded the 5 T cell receptor beta chains listed below, sequenced in a study of blood T cell repertoires in COVID-19 (dated by TCRdb to 2018 to 2020). Library construction relied on the immunoSEQ multiplex PCR assay. Held by TCRdb, this immuneACCESS table contains in-frame sequences only and omits some clones. Under half of the omission traces to an unresolved V gene where checked; the cause of the rest is unknown. This sample has about 58,000 clones in its table, and about nine tenths of those were observed once. Roughly 23% of the sample belongs to the ten largest clones. The sample was peripheral blood. The receptor set was obtained from a woman between 45 and 60 years old with active or convalescent COVID-19.

The J gene is TRBJ2-3, the V gene TRBV7-6; TRBD2 agrees at 7 bases. Germline lookup yields CDR1 SGHVS and CDR2 FNYEAQ. V gave up 1 base and J gave up 6 bases; unmatched junction bases: 4. The CDR3 loop spans 14 amino acids. CDR3: CASSLETAGDTQYF. As DNA, the CDR3 is TGTGCCAGCAGCTTAGAGACAGCGGGGGATACGCAGTATTTT.

As DNA, the CDR3 is TGTGCCAGCAGCGAGGGACAGGGCTCCTACAATGAGCAGTTCTTC. It yields the protein CASSEGQGSYNEQFF. The chain couples TRBV5-4 to TRBJ2-1; 9 bases align to TRBD1. The CDR3 has 15 residues. CDR1 is SGHNT, CDR2 YYREEE, per germline (reference sequence). The J segment lost 0 bases and the V segment lost 4 bases, leaving 2 bases of the junction unmatched.

V gene TRBV2 combines with J gene TRBJ2-4; 7 nucleotides line up with TRBD1. There are 13 residues in the CDR3. The junction had 2 bases not matched to a gene; V was cut back by 8 bases and J by 1 base. Germline V gene data show CDR1 as SNHLY and CDR2 as FYNNEI. The CDR3 reads CASETGAKNIQYF. The CDR3 coding sequence is TGTGCCAGCGAGACAGGGGCCAAAAACATTCAGTACTTC.

This chain connects TRBV18 to TRBJ1-4, with D possibly being TRBD1 (5 bases). The V end lost 3 bases, the J end lost 5 bases, and 16 bases lay between the germline ends. The V gene's germline CDR1 is KGHSH and CDR2 LQKENI. CDR3 length equals 16 residues. CDR3 in DNA: TGTGCCAGCTCACCCAGGCAGGGTTACGGGAATGAAAAACTGTTTTTT. Translated, it gives CASSPRQGYGNEKLFF.

CDR3 sequence: CASRQAGDVKTQYF. Written as DNA, the CDR3 is TGTGCCAGCAGACAAGCGGGAGACGTGAAGACCCAGTACTTC. V and J are TRBV7-9 and TRBJ2-5; TRBD2 agrees at 8 bases. CDR1 is SEHNR, CDR2 FQNEAQ, per germline (reference sequence). V shed 6 bases and J 6 bases; nucleotides not matched to a gene: 9. CDR3 length: 14 residues.